The TCR beta chain described here comes from a study of blood T cell repertoires in COVID-19. Across the study: Acute-phase and convalescent COVID-19 samples originated in the United States, Italy and Spain. T cells, B-cell-depleted T cells, or PBMCs provided the cDNA or gDNA that served as material.

Authors' data handling: Quantification of nucleated cells was approximated via reference gene primer amplification. Profiled with immunoSEQ multiplex PCR; TCRdb holds only in-frame clones, not every one. V and J calls and clone size come straight from that table; D and trimming were deduced from the DNA. The repertoire holds about 130,000 clones, about 89% seen once, with approximately 3.3% in the top ten. V shed 0 bases and J 7 bases; nucleotides not matched to a gene: 4. Germline CDR1 reads MNHEY; CDR2 reads SVGAGI. The CDR3 spans 16 residues. Sample: peripheral blood. The chain combines TRBV6-5 with TRBJ1-6, with 9 bases identical to TRBD1. This sequence originates from a woman between 55 and 75 years old with acute or convalescent COVID-19. As DNA, the CDR3 is TGTGCCAGCAGTTACTCGTCCGGACAGGGGAATTCACCCCTCCACTTT. Its translation: CASSYSSGQGNSPLHF.